This entry is about one T cell receptor beta chain. Its antigen is not identified. The sample is drawn from a study of T cells expressing NK-cell markers. On the study more broadly: Sorted CD3+CD56+NKG2C+, CD3+CD56+NKG2C- and CD3+CD56-NKG2C+ T cells provided the TCR beta repertoires. Eight donors were sequenced, of whom seven were HCMV-seropositive, while the remaining one was HCMV-seronegative. Broader study findings: Over 5 donors carried dominant NKG2C+ clonotypes that made up roughly 1.0-7.0% of their CD8+ T cells. No clear determination of HCMV specificity was made for expanded NKG2C+ T cell clones.

There are 16 residues in the CDR3. Germline CDR1 is SGHVS and CDR2 is FQNEAQ. With the 5' RACE reads reprocessed, TCRdb shows one record per CDR3 protein and no DNA. The sample totals about 430,000 distinct CDR3 sequences. This clonotype was sampled from a woman in her forties or fifties in good health. The sample was blood T cells: a sorted CD56 or NKG2C T cell subset, CD4+ or CD8+ T cells, or bulk PBMC T cells (not recorded which). V and J are TRBV7-8 and TRBJ2-7. This CDR3 is CASSLARTLDSYEQYF.